What follows are 9 T cell receptor beta chains derived from one specimen sequenced in a study of blood T cell repertoires in COVID-19. The assay was immunoSEQ multiplex PCR, and TCRdb's table has in-frame clones only and misses some. Here the sample spans approximately 29,000 clones, more than 85% being singletons. Sequencing input: peripheral blood. These receptors came from a woman in her 70s with COVID-19, enrolled during active disease.

This chain links TRBV28 with TRBJ2-3, with TRBD1 matching over 9 bases. The CDR3 contains 18 residues. Germline V gene data show CDR1 as MDHEN and CDR2 as SYDVKM. The J segment lost 4 bases and the V segment lost 3 bases, leaving 14 bases of the junction unmatched. In nucleotides, the CDR3 is TGTGCCAGCAGTTTCCCGGGACAGGGAATGGGGACTGCAGATACGCAGTATTTT. Encoded protein: CASSFPGQGMGTADTQYF.

The chain recombines TRBV27 with TRBJ2-1, with no clear D. The CDR3 totals 14 residues. Between the trimmed V and J ends, which lost 2 bases and 2 bases, there was a span of 7 bases. From germline, CDR1 is MNHEY and CDR2 SMNVEV (reference sequence). As DNA, the CDR3 is TGTGCCAGCAGTTTAACTGCGACCTACAATGAGCAGTTCTTC. Translated: CASSLTATYNEQFF.

The chain joins TRBV21-1 to TRBJ2-5; no check of the table's D call, TRBD2, against the DNA was made. TRBV21-1 is annotated as a pseudogene. CDR3 length: 14 residues. The CDR3 here is CASRRELKIETQYF. Here the CDR3 DNA reads TGTGCCAGCAGACGCGAACTCAAAATTGAGACCCAGTACTTC.

This clone was seen once. This chain joins TRBV11-2 and TRBJ2-1; TRBD2 aligns across 8 bases. The CDR3 length is 15 residues. V was pared by 5 bases and J by 7 bases, with 10 bases of the junction left unmatched. CDR1 SGHAT and CDR2 FQNNGV come from the germline V gene. CDR3 amino acids: CASSTHSGAGNEQFF. CDR3 DNA: TGTGCCAGCAGCACTCATAGCGGGGCTGGGAATGAGCAGTTCTTC.

This sequence joins TRBV6-5 and TRBJ2-7; 8 bases map to TRBD1. Germline assignment: CDR1 MNHEY and CDR2 SVGAGI. V was pared by 3 bases and J by 0 bases, with 7 bases of the junction left unmatched. There are 16 residues in the CDR3. This CDR3 reads CASSYSTGGLSYEQYF. The CDR3 DNA reads TGTGCCAGCAGTTATAGTACAGGGGGACTCTCCTACGAGCAGTACTTC.

This chain connects TRBV11-2 to TRBJ2-7; 9 bases agree with TRBD1. The CDR3 is 18 residues long. Losses at the gene ends were 0 bases for V and 2 bases for J; bases not matched to a gene: 11. Germline V CDR1 and CDR2: SGHAT, FQNNGV. The CDR3 DNA reads as TGTGCCAGCAGCTTAGACCGTATGGGACAGGGACGCCCCTACGAGCAGTACTTC. Its translation: CASSLDRMGQGRPYEQYF. The full variable domain, in which reference TRBV11-2 and TRBJ2-7 provide the parts outside the CDR3, is EAGVAQSPRYKIIEKRQSVAFWCNPISGHATLYWYQQILGQGPKLLIQFQNNGVVDDSQLPKDRFSAERLKGVDSTLKIQPAKLEDSAVYLCASSLDRMGQGRPYEQYFGPGTRLTVT.

The rearrangement uses TRBV10-3 and TRBJ2-3; possibly TRBD2 for D (5 bases). The CDR3 totals 14 residues. Trimming took off 1 base at V and 4 bases at J, with 9 bases between the two ends. Germline assignment: CDR1 ENHRY and CDR2 SYGVKD. The CDR3 coding sequence is TGTGCCATCAGTGAGTACCTAGCCGCAGATACGCAGTATTTT. This encodes CAISEYLAADTQYF.

The chain is built from TRBV6-6 and TRBJ2-7, with 7 bases matching TRBD1. The CDR3 totals 14 residues. Trimming cost V 5 bases and J 4 bases; bases outside gene matches: 8. Germline V gives CDR1 MNHNY, CDR2 SVGAGI (reference sequence). As DNA, the CDR3 is TGTGCCAGCAGTGGCCCCGGACAGGAGTACGAGCAGTACTTC. Protein sequence: CASSGPGQEYEQYF.

This sequence joins TRBV28 and TRBJ1-4; maybe TRBD1 (6 bases). Germline V gives CDR1 MDHEN, CDR2 SYDVKM. V lost 2 bases and J 5 bases, leaving 12 bases between the germline ends. This CDR3 is 15 amino acids long. The CDR3 spells CASSLQQGPNEKLFF. CDR3 bases: TGTGCCAGCAGTTTACAACAGGGCCCGAATGAAAAACTGTTTTTT.